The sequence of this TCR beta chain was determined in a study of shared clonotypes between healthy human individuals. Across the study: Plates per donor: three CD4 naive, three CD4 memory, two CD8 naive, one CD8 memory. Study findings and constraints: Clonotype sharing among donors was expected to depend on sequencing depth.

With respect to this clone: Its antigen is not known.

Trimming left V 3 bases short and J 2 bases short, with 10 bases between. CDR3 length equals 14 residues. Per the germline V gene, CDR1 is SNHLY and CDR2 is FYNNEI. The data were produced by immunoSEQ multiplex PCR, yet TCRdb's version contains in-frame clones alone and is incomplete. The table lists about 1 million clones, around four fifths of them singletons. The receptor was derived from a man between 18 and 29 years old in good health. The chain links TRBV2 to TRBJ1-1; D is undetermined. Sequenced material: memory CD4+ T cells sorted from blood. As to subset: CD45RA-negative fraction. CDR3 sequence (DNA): TGTGCCAGCAGTGAGTCCGGACGAAACACTGAAGCTTTCTTT. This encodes CASSESGRNTEAFF.